This TCR beta chain appears in the sequencing data of a study of shared clonotypes between healthy human individuals. The germline gives CDR1 MNHEY, CDR2 SMNVEV (reference sequence). The CDR3 is 17 residues long. The V gene end was trimmed by 3 bases and the J gene end by 4 bases; junction bases not matched to a gene: 7. This table comes from immunoSEQ multiplex PCR, and its TCRdb copy is limited to in-frame clones, with some not included. Here the sample spans 1,400,000 or so clones, 97% to 99% being singletons. The rearrangement links TRBV27 to TRBJ1-3, with 12 positions matching TRBD1. Source material: naive CD4+ T cells sorted from blood. Documented subset: CD45RA+ positively selected. The sequence derives from a man aged 25 to 45 in good health. The CDR3 DNA reads as TGTGCCAGCAGTTTCTCCGGGACAGGGGGCGCCGGAAACACCATATATTTT. Translated: CASSFSGTGGAGNTIYF.